Shown below are 8 T cell receptor beta chains from a single sample sequenced in a study of CD8 T cells in Susac syndrome. Random hexamers primed reverse transcription of roughly 0.5 to 1 ug RNA. MiXCR, applied by TCRdb to the immunoSEQ multiplex PCR reads, yields one record per CDR3 protein. Counted here are some 180,000 distinct CDR3 sequences, approximately 93% occurring once; the ten biggest clones make up around 0.096%. The sample was CD4+ T cells from PBMCs. The receptors originated from a human donor in good health.

The V call is TRBV11-1, the J call TRBJ2-7, with unresolved D. In germline, CDR1 is SGHAT, CDR2 FQDESV (reference sequence). There are 14 residues in the CDR3. The V end lost 1 base, the J end lost 6 bases, and 13 bases lay between the germline ends. In DNA, the CDR3 is TGTGCCAGCAGCTTAGGCGTGGGCCCGGTCGAGCAGTACGTC. Translated: CASSLGVGPVEQYV.

This CDR3 is CASSPRHGLHEKLFF. In DNA, the CDR3 is TGTGCCAGCAGCCCCAGGCACGGGTTACATGAAAAACTGTTTTTT. The chain couples TRBV7-8 to TRBJ1-4; D is unclear. The germline V gene has CDR1 SGHVS and CDR2 FQNEAQ. Between the trimmed V and J ends, which lost 5 bases and 6 bases, there was a span of 16 bases. This CDR3 has 15 residues. Full variable domain (remainder filled in from reference TRBV7-8 and TRBJ1-4): GAGVSQSPRYKVAKRGQDVALRCDPISGHVSLFWYQQALGQGPEFLTYFQNEAQLDKSGLPSDRFFAERPEGSVSTLKIQRTQQEDSAVYLCASSPRHGLHEKLFFGSGTQLSVL.

The genes are TRBV11-1 and TRBJ2-1; 12 nucleotides match TRBD1. Germline V gene sequence: CDR1 SGHAT, CDR2 FQDESV (reference sequence). Trimming cost V 5 bases and J 9 bases; bases outside gene matches: 8. This CDR3 comprises 15 residues. The CDR3 DNA reads as TGTGCCAGCAGCCCCGGGACAGGGGGCTTCGGTGAGCAGTTCTTC. Encoded protein: CASSPGTGGFGEQFF.

This chain joins TRBV5-8 and TRBJ2-5, with TRBD2 identical over 8 bases. V lost 2 bases, J lost 5 bases, and 11 bases stayed unmatched. The CDR3 sequence is 16 residues long. Germline V gene lookup returns CDR1 SGHTS and CDR2 YDEGEE. The CDR3 DNA is TGTGCCAGCAGCTTTGGCGGGGGGACCGGCGGGGAGACCCAGTACTTC. Protein sequence: CASSFGGGTGGETQYF. The full variable domain, with the rest looked up from reference TRBV5-8 and TRBJ2-5, is EAGVTQSPTHLIKTRGQQATLRCSPISGHTSVYWYQQALGLGLQFLLWYDEGEERNRGNFPPRFSGRQFPNYSSELNVNALELEDSALYLCASSFGGGTGGETQYFGPGTRLLVL.

The gene calls are TRBV4-1 and TRBJ2-5; no reliable D call. V was pared by 0 bases and J by 5 bases, with 10 bases between. Per germline, CDR1 MGHRA and CDR2 YSYEKL. This CDR3 spans 14 amino acids. The CDR3 DNA sequence: TGCGCCAGCAGCCAAGATACCCCCTCGGAGACCCAGTACTTC. Translated: CASSQDTPSETQYF.

CDR3 coding DNA: TGTGCCAGTAGTGCCACCGAGCCTCCGGCTTTCTTT. Its protein product is CASSATEPPAFF. V and J are TRBV19 and TRBJ1-1, with D uncertain. V dropped 5 bases and J dropped 11 bases, with 15 bases sitting between them. Germline V lookup: CDR1 LNHDA, CDR2 SQIVND (reference sequence). This CDR3 spans 12 amino acids.

The CDR3 bases are TGCAGCGTCAATCCGGGACAGGGCCCCACAGATACGCAGTATTTT. Amino acid sequence: CSVNPGQGPTDTQYF. The genes are TRBV29-1 and TRBJ2-3, with 9 bases matching TRBD1. The CDR3 is 15 amino acids. CDR1 is SQVTM and CDR2 is ANQGSEA in the germline V gene. J lost 2 bases, V lost 6 bases, and 9 bases had no gene match.

V gene TRBV7-2 combines with J gene TRBJ2-5, with 8 positions matching TRBD1. Looked up from germline, CDR1 is SGHTA and CDR2 is FQGNSA. The J segment lost 1 base and the V segment lost 2 bases, leaving 3 bases of the junction unmatched. The length of the CDR3 is 15 residues. CDR3 amino acids: CASSLWGQVQETQYF. The CDR3 DNA is TGTGCCAGCAGCTTATGGGGACAGGTCCAAGAGACCCAGTACTTC.